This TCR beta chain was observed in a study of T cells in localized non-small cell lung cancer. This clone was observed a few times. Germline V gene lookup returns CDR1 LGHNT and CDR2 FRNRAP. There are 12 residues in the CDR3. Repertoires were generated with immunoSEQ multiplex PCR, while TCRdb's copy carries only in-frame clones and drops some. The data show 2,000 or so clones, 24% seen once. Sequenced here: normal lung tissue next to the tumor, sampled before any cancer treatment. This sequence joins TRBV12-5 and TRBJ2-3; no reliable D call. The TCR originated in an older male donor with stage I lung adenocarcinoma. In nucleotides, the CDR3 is TGTGCCAGCACCAGTTACGCCGATACGCAGTATTTT. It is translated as CASTSYADTQYF. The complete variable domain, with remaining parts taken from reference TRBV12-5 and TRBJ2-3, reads DARVTQTPRHKVTEMGQEVTMRCQPILGHNTVFWYRQTMMQGLELLAYFRNRAPLDDSGMPKDRFSAEMPDATLATLKIQPSEPRDSAVYFCASTSYADTQYFGPGTRLTVL.